These T cell receptor beta chains were read from a single sample in a study of monozygotic twins with inflammatory bowel disease. For each CDR3 protein, TCRdb gives one entry from its re-call of the 5' RACE reads, without DNA. Its clone listing holds 400,000 to 500,000 distinct CDR3 sequences. Sequencing input: blood. Source of these receptors: a human donor with ulcerative colitis or Crohn's disease, or a healthy co-twin of an affected twin (not recorded which). The CDR3 runs from the conserved cysteine through the conserved F or W. Fields, in order: J gene, V gene, CDR3 protein.

TRBJ2-1 TRBV19 CASQKLLTLGEQFF
TRBJ2-2 TRBV18 CASSPLGGSTGELFF
TRBJ1-5 TRBV12-3/TRBV12-4 CASSGRGSYSNQPQHF
TRBJ1-4 TRBV15 CATSRDRQGYGKLFF
TRBJ2-2 TRBV6-4 CASSPQGWTGELFF
TRBJ2-5 TRBV20-1 CSASDSGRTQYF
TRBJ2-7 TRBV7-9 CASSPEVYEQYF
TRBJ1-5 TRBV5-1 CACSPEGYSNQPQHF
TRBJ1-2 TRBV7-2 CASSLKYYGYTF
TRBJ2-3 TRBV29-1 CSVVSRLAHTQYF
TRBJ1-1 TRBV28 CASSDRDPEAFF